This TCR beta chain is from a study of T cells after yellow fever vaccination. UMIs were added to TCR cDNA along with a universal primer site when it was made by 5'RACE template switching. MiXCR was run by TCRdb on the 5' RACE reads, yielding one entry per CDR3 protein. The sample has 200,000 to 300,000 distinct CDR3 sequences, about 3.5% seen once; the top ten hold around 19%. This clonotype was seen repeatedly, ten times or more. The target antigen is unknown. Study-wide results and caveats: One caveat is that FACS-sorted repertoires could contain abundant clonotypes contaminating from the bulk population. Reappearing after the booster were most of the clones from primary vaccination (approximately 96% CD4, around 90% CD8). CD4 and CD8 compartments shared a small share of clonotypes.

Per the germline V gene, CDR1 is SGHTA and CDR2 is FQGNSA. Between the trimmed V and J ends, which lost 4 bases and 4 bases, there was a span of 10 bases. There are 13 residues in the CDR3. The chain combines TRBV7-2 with TRBJ1-2; D remains unclear. The source was PBMCs, collected 15 days after the yellow fever booster vaccination. The TCR originated in a man between 18 and 29 years old who received the YFV17D yellow fever vaccine. Here the CDR3 DNA reads TGTGCCAGCAGCTCTTTCAGCCCCTATGGCTACACCTTC. It is translated as CASSSFSPYGYTF.